The 25 T cell receptor beta chains listed next were all sequenced from one sample in a study of cytomegalovirus exposure and HLA in healthy donors. PCR was performed using 60 Vbeta and 13 Jbeta primers. TCRdb keeps only in-frame clones here, not all; method: immunoSEQ multiplex PCR. The data hold roughly 180,000 clones, with roughly 9.5% observed a single time. The sequenced sample was PBMCs. All receptors derive from a woman in her twenties or thirties in good health and CMV-seropositive.

The rearrangement uses TRBV5-6 and TRBJ1-1; maybe TRBD1 (6 bases). The CDR3 loop spans 13 amino acids. Trimming cost V 9 bases and J 1 base, with 13 bases left between them. CDR1 is SGHDT and CDR2 is YYEEEE in the germline V gene. The CDR3 DNA sequence: TGTGCCACCAGGGGCAGGTCGAACACTGAAGCTTTCTTT. It is translated as CATRGRSNTEAFF.

The rearrangement joins TRBV5-1 to TRBJ2-3; unclear D gene. The V end lost 0 bases, the J end lost 6 bases, and 17 bases lay between the germline ends. In germline, CDR1 is SGHRS, CDR2 YFSETQ. The CDR3 loop spans 16 amino acids. DNA of the CDR3: TGCGCCAGCAGCTTGGCCGTGACCGGGTCCCCGGATACGCAGTATTTT. Translation: CASSLAVTGSPDTQYF.

This chain joins TRBV4-2 and TRBJ2-3, with D possibly TRBD2 on 6 matching bases. The CDR3 is 17 residues long. Germline CDR1 and CDR2: LGHNA and YNFKEQ. V was cut by 0 bases and J by 3 bases, with 16 bases left in between. DNA for the CDR3: TGTGCCAGCAGCCAAGAGGTCGGGGGTTTGAGTACAGATACGCAGTATTTT. Its protein product is CASSQEVGGLSTDTQYF.

J is TRBJ2-7 and V is TRBV30; D gene unclear. The CDR3 length is 11 residues. V shed 4 bases and J shed 3 bases, with 7 bases lying between them. Germline loops: CDR1 GTSNPN, CDR2 SVGIG (reference sequence). Here the CDR3 DNA reads TGTGCCTGGACTAGGAACTACGAGCAGTACTTC. It translates to CAWTRNYEQYF.

The rearrangement joins TRBV21-1 to TRBJ1-5; the table's D call of TRBD1 was not tested on the DNA. TRBV21-1 is tagged as a pseudogene. The CDR3 sequence is 18 residues long. CDR3 region: CASSTSEGAAWGNQPQHF. The CDR3 bases are TGTGCCAGCAGCACCTCCGAGGGGGCAGCGTGGGGCAATCAGCCCCAGCATTTT.

This clone was recorded a few times. V and J are TRBV5-6 and TRBJ2-7; D is possibly TRBD1 (5 bases). The CDR3 has 14 amino acids. CDR1 is SGHDT, CDR2 YYEEEE, per germline. V lost 4 bases and J 6 bases, leaving 17 bases between the germline ends. CDR3 amino acids: CASSPWGRTGEQYF. The CDR3 DNA is TGTGCCAGCAGCCCCTGGGGCAGGACGGGCGAGCAGTACTTC.

The sample holds a few counts of this clone. The chain links TRBV19 to TRBJ2-7, with 9 nucleotides matching TRBD2. The CDR3 loop spans 15 amino acids. Germline lookup yields CDR1 LNHDA and CDR2 SQIVND (reference sequence). V trimming: 3 bases; J trimming: 0 bases; junction bases outside the gene matches: 3. CDR3 loop: CASSMGSGSSYEQYF. CDR3 DNA sequence: TGTGCCAGTAGTATGGGTAGCGGGAGCTCCTACGAGCAGTACTTC.

This clone has a handful of counts. The V and J genes are TRBV6-6 and TRBJ2-1, with 12 bases fitting TRBD2. Germline V gives CDR1 MNHNY, CDR2 SVGAGI (reference sequence). V dropped 0 bases and J dropped 9; count of bases not matched to a gene: 3. The CDR3 totals 15 residues. Here the CDR3 DNA reads TGTGCCAGCAGTTACTCGACACTAGCGGGAGGTGAGCAGTTCTTC. Residues: CASSYSTLAGGEQFF.

The chain has TRBV29-1 and TRBJ2-7, with 11 positions matching TRBD1. CDR3 size: 13 residues. Germline-derived CDR1 and CDR2 are SQVTM and ANQGSEA. V shed 2 bases, J shed 4 bases, and the junction held 1 base outside the gene matches. The CDR3 DNA reads as TGCAGCGTTGAAAGGGACAGGGGGTACGAGCAGTACTTC. Amino acids: CSVERDRGYEQYF.

This rearrangement joins TRBV6-4 to TRBJ2-2, with a weak D call TRBD1 (6 bases). Germline lookup yields CDR1 MRHNA and CDR2 SNTAGT. This CDR3 region has 15 residues. V was trimmed by 4 bases and J by 4 bases, leaving 13 bases between them. The CDR3 spells CASSAGVVGTGELFF. CDR3 bases: TGTGCCAGCAGTGCAGGGGTAGTCGGCACCGGGGAGCTGTTTTTT.

This chain uses TRBV7-2 with TRBJ2-1, with TRBD2 matching 8 bases. V lost 5 bases, J lost 2 bases, and 5 bases stayed unmatched. This CDR3 has 15 residues. Germline assignment: CDR1 SGHTA and CDR2 FQGNSA. The CDR3 spells CASSPTSGTYNEQFF. The CDR3 DNA reads as TGTGCCAGCAGCCCTACTAGCGGAACCTACAATGAGCAGTTCTTC.

This clone has more than one count but fewer than ten. The rearrangement uses TRBV29-1 and TRBJ1-2, with 10 bases lining up with TRBD1. CDR1 and CDR2 (germline): SQVTM, ANQGSEA. With 5 bases clipped from V and 2 bases from J, the junction kept 8 bases outside the gene matches. The CDR3 length is 15 residues. CDR3 nucleotide sequence: TGCAGCGTTTCCGGGACAGGGGTAAGGAACTATGGCTACACCTTC. It is translated as CSVSGTGVRNYGYTF.

CDR3 sequence reads: CASSASGGANVLTF. The DNA of the CDR3 is TGTGCCAGCAGTGCGAGCGGTGGGGCCAACGTCCTGACTTTC. This chain uses TRBV6-5 with TRBJ2-6; D possibly corresponds to TRBD2 (5 bases). The V end was cut by 5 bases, the J end by 3 bases, with 8 bases between. This CDR3 region has 14 residues. CDR1 and CDR2 (germline): MNHEY, SVGAGI.

The chain couples TRBV7-9 to TRBJ1-1; maybe TRBD1 (6 bases). V was pared by 5 bases and J by 1 base, with 14 bases between. CDR1 and CDR2 from the germline V gene are SEHNR and FQNEAQ (reference sequence). This CDR3 has 15 amino acids. In nucleotides, the CDR3 is TGTGCCAGCAGCGGATTCGGGACATCGAACACTGAAGCTTTCTTT. Its protein product is CASSGFGTSNTEAFF.

V and J are TRBV5-1 and TRBJ2-7; D remains unclear. The V gene's germline CDR1 is SGHRS and CDR2 YFSETQ. The V and J ends lost 0 bases and 3 bases respectively, with 4 bases between them. The CDR3 extends over 12 amino acids. The CDR3: CASSLVSYEQYF. The CDR3 bases are TGCGCCAGCAGCTTGGTTAGCTACGAGCAGTACTTC.

This clone has just a few counts. The chain uses TRBV4-1 and TRBJ2-7; 9 nucleotides line up with TRBD2. V lost 0 bases to trimming and J lost 7 bases; unmatched junction nucleotides: 13. The CDR3 is 17 residues long. Looked up from germline, CDR1 is MGHRA and CDR2 is YSYEKL. CDR3 residues: CASSQDRGAGGPEEQYF. CDR3 in DNA: TGCGCCAGCAGCCAAGATCGTGGGGCGGGAGGGCCGGAAGAGCAGTACTTC.

V usage is TRBV18 and J usage is TRBJ2-3, with D possibly TRBD2 on 5 matching bases. The CDR3 spans 17 residues. Trimming took 0 bases from V and 3 from J, leaving 16 bases between them. Germline-derived CDR1 and CDR2 are KGHSH and LQKENI. For the CDR3, the DNA is TGTGCCAGCTCACCACCGAGAAGTGGAGGCAGAACAGATACGCAGTATTTT. Translating gives CASSPPRSGGRTDTQYF. Together with reference TRBV18 and TRBJ2-3, the CDR3 gives the full variable domain: NAGVMQNPRHLVRRRGQEARLRCSPMKGHSHVYWYRQLPEEGLKFMVYLQKENIIDESGMPKERFSAEFPKEGPSILRIQQVVRGDSAAYFCASSPPRSGGRTDTQYFGPGTRLTVL.

This clone was seen only a few times. The chain recombines TRBV6-1 with TRBJ2-7, with TRBD2 matching 11 bases. Germline V gives CDR1 MNHNS, CDR2 SASEGT. The V and J ends lost 1 base and 0 bases, in that order; junction bases with no gene match: 2. The CDR3 sequence is 16 residues long. This CDR3 reads CASSEETSGVSYEQYF. The CDR3 DNA reads TGTGCCAGCAGTGAAGAGACTAGCGGGGTCTCCTACGAGCAGTACTTC.

This clone has only a few counts. DNA for the CDR3: TGTGCCAGCTCACCAGGGGCAGGGGCGAATGAAAAACTGTTTTTT. This codes for CASSPGAGANEKLFF. This chain links TRBV18 with TRBJ1-4, with TRBD1 as a possible D gene (6 bases). From germline, CDR1 is KGHSH and CDR2 LQKENI. The CDR3 contains 15 residues. Between the trimmed V and J ends, which lost 2 bases and 5 bases, there was a span of 12 bases.

This chain connects TRBV5-1 to TRBJ2-1; 9 bases match TRBD2. The germline CDR1 and CDR2 sequences are SGHRS and YFSETQ. After removal of 3 bases from V and 5 bases from J, the junction contained 12 bases not matched to a gene. CDR3 length: 17 amino acids. The CDR3 DNA reads TGCGCCAGCAGCTCGGAACGCGGGAGGGCACGGAACAATGAGCAGTTCTTC. This translates into CASSSERGRARNNEQFF. Together with reference TRBV5-1 and TRBJ2-1, the CDR3 gives the full variable domain: KAGVTQTPRYLIKTRGQQVTLSCSPISGHRSVSWYQQTPGQGLQFLFEYFSETQRNKGNFPGRFSGRQFSNSRSEMNVSTLELGDSALYLCASSSERGRARNNEQFFGPGTRLTVL.

The rearrangement links TRBV27 to TRBJ1-2; no firm D call. Germline CDR1 MNHEY, CDR2 SMNVEV (reference sequence). The V gene lost 6 bases and the J gene lost 8 bases, with 16 bases spanning the gap. This CDR3 has 13 amino acids. The CDR3 DNA follows: TGTGCCAGCAGCTTTGCCGGGAGTCGGGGCTACACCTTC. Translation: CASSFAGSRGYTF.

The chain couples TRBV11-1 to TRBJ2-1; TRBD2 agrees at 7 bases. CDR1 and CDR2 (germline): SGHAT, FQDESV (reference sequence). The CDR3 loop spans 14 amino acids. J gave up 7 bases and V 11 bases, and 14 bases lay outside the gene matches. CDR3 amino acids: CASAGEGLWNEQFF. The CDR3 nucleotides read TGTGCCTCTGCGGGGGAGGGCCTGTGGAATGAGCAGTTCTTC.

The rearrangement uses TRBV10-1 and TRBJ2-3; 9 bases match TRBD2. Germline V gene lookup returns CDR1 WNHNN and CDR2 SYGVQD (reference sequence). With V trimmed by 3 bases and J by 3 bases, 4 bases remained unmatched. The CDR3 has 15 residues. The DNA of the CDR3 is TGCGCCAGCAGTGAAGCGGGAGGTGGAACAGATACGCAGTATTTT. This gives the protein CASSEAGGGTDTQYF.

This clone was seen a few times. The chain joins TRBV6-1 to TRBJ2-5; D remains unclear. The germline CDR1 and CDR2 sequences are MNHNS and SASEGT. Trimming took off 0 bases at V and 11 bases at J, with 10 bases between the two ends. The CDR3 has 12 residues. Written as DNA, the CDR3 is TGTGCCAGCAGTGAAGCCAGAGGCCGTCAGTACTTC. Protein sequence: CASSEARGRQYF.

The table lists this clone with a few counts. This chain joins TRBV25-1 and TRBJ2-1; D remains unclear. There are 14 residues in the CDR3. Trimming pared 0 bases from V and 4 bases from J, leaving 7 bases between. Looked up from germline, CDR1 is MGHDK and CDR2 is SYGVNS. The CDR3, as DNA: TGTGCCAGCAGTGAATATTCCAGATACAATGAGCAGTTCTTC. This codes for CASSEYSRYNEQFF.